These 4 T cell receptor beta chains originate from one sample sequenced in a study of Tregs in tolerant kidney transplant recipients. Data came from immunoSEQ multiplex PCR; TCRdb stores just in-frame clones and leaves some out. In total, the table holds over 45,000 clones. The source material was CD4+ T cells from blood, sampled before the transplant. The receptors originated from a human donor who received a combined kidney and bone marrow transplant.

As concerns this clone: The read falls 3 residues short of the CDR3 end, and the missing part is taken from the germline J gene. V usage is TRBV5-1 and J usage is TRBJ1-4; TRBD1 is a possible D gene (6 bases). Germline V lookup: CDR1 SGHRS, CDR2 YFSETQ. The CDR3 sequence is 15 residues long. Trimming took 0 bases from V and 4 from J, leaving 10 bases between them. CDR3 bases read: TGCGCCAGCAGCTTGGTACCAGGGGTTAATGAAAAA. It yields the protein CASSLVPGVNEK. The full CDR3 reads CASSLVPGVNEKLFF.

Worth noting for this clone: Coverage ceases 3 residues before the CDR3 finishes, and the germline J gene fills in the end. V usage is TRBV30 and J usage is TRBJ2-1, with D possibly TRBD2 on 5 matching bases. V lost 1 base and J lost 1, with 11 bases in between. This CDR3 contains 15 residues. CDR1 and CDR2 (germline): GTSNPN, SVGIG (reference sequence). CDR3: CAWSGGLASYNEQFF. CDR3 DNA (partial): TGTGCCTGGAGTGGAGGTCTAGCTTCCTACAATGAG.

CDR3 amino acids: CSAREAGRRTGELFF. The covered CDR3 bases are TGCAGTGCTAGAGAGGCAGGGAGACGCACCGGGGAG. The chain carries TRBV20-1 and TRBJ2-2, with D perhaps given as TRBD1 or TRBD2 (5 bases each). The CDR3 is cut off 3 residues early in the read; its end comes from the germline J gene. Germline assignment: CDR1 DFQATT and CDR2 SNEGSKA (reference sequence). Trimming cost V 0 bases and J 4 bases, with 12 bases left between them. This CDR3 comprises 15 residues.

Worth noting for this clone: The sequence runs out 3 residues before the end of the CDR3; the remainder is reconstructed from the germline J gene. The chain has TRBV6-1 and TRBJ1-2; no clear D gene. The ends were cut back, 3 bases at V and 4 bases at J, with 6 bases in the middle. This CDR3 is 12 amino acids long. The V gene's germline CDR1 is MNHNS and CDR2 SASEGT. The covered CDR3 bases are TGTGCCAGCAGTGATACAGCCTATGGC. Amino acids: CASSDTAYG. The CDR3 reads in full as CASSDTAYGYTF.